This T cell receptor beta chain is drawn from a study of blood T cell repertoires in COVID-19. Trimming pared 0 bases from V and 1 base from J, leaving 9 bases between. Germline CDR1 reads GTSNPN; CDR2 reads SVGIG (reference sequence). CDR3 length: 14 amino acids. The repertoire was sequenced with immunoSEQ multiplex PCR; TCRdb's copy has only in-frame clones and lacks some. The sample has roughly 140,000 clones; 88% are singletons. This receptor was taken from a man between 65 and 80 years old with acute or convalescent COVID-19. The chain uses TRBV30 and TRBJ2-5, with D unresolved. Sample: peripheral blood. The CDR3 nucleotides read TGTGCCTGGAGTGTTCCCTTATTCCAAGAGACCCAGTACTTC. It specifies CAWSVPLFQETQYF. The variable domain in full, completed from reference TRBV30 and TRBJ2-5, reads SQTIHQWPATLVQPVGSPLSLECTVEGTSNPNLYWYRQAAGRGLQLLFYSVGIGQISSEVPQNLSASRPQDRQFILSSKKLLLSDSGFYLCAWSVPLFQETQYFGPGTRLLVL.